This entry features one TCR beta chain sequence. Antigen specificity is unknown. This CDR3 region has 11 residues. With 9 bases removed from V and 7 bases from J, the gap between germline ends came to 10 bases. CDR1 and CDR2 (germline): MNHEY, SVGAGI. The data were taken from a study of blood T cells in healthy people across ages. Study-level results: A greater number of naive CD4+ cells and higher diversity distinguished long-lived donors from aged donors.

Total RNA was isolated from each sample in quantities of at least 5.5 micrograms. Through a sample-barcoded 5' primer and a J-beta primer mix, a second PCR was run for roughly 6 to 12 cycles. TCRdb re-called the 5' RACE reads with MiXCR, one entry per CDR3 protein. The data contain some 1,500,000 distinct CDR3 sequences, around 40% of them singletons. Input material: blood. This TCR derives from a woman aged 18-29 years in good health. The chain has TRBV6-5 and TRBJ2-1, with TRBD2 as a possible D gene (6 bases). The CDR3 DNA follows: TGTGCCAGTGGGACTGATAATGAGCAGTTCTTC. Translation: CASGTDNEQFF.